This T cell receptor beta chain was obtained from a study of control samples from healthy donors and cancer patients. Method: immunoSEQ multiplex PCR; TCRdb's copy keeps in-frame clones and lacks some. The sample lists 75,000 to 100,000 clones; under 90% were seen once. CDR3 length: 13 amino acids. Germline CDR1 KGHSH, CDR2 LQKENI. V was clipped by 5 bases and J by 4 bases, with 9 bases between them. The receptor comes from a man aged 45-65 years in good health. The V and J genes are TRBV18 and TRBJ1-5; weak D call: TRBD1 (6 bases). Material: blood. The CDR3 DNA reads TGTGCCAGCTCAGGACAGTCTAATCAGCCCCAGCATTTT. Its protein product is CASSGQSNQPQHF.